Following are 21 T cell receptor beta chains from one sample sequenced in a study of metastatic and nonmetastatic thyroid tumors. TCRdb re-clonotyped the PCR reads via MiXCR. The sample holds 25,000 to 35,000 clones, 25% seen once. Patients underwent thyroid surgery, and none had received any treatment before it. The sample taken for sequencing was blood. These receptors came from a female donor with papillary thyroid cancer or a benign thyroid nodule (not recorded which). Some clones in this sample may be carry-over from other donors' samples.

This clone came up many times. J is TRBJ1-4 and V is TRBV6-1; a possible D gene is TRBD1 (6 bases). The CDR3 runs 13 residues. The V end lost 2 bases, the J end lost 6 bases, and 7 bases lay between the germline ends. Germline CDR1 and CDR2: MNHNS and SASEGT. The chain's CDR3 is CASSETGHEKLFF. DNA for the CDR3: TGTGCCAGCAGTGAAACAGGGCATGAAAAACTGTTTTTT.

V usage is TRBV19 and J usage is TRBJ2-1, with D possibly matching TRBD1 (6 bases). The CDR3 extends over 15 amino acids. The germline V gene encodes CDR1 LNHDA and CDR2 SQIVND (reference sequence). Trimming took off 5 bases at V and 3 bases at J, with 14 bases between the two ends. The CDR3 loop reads CASSVQDSGYNEQFF. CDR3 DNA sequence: TGTGCCAGTAGTGTACAGGACAGCGGCTACAATGAGCAGTTCTTC.

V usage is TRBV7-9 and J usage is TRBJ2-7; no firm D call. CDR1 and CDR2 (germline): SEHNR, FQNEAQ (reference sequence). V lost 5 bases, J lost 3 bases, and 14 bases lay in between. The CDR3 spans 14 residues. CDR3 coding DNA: TGTGCCAGCAGCCCGCTCACCTGGGTCTACGAGCAGTACTTC. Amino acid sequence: CASSPLTWVYEQYF.

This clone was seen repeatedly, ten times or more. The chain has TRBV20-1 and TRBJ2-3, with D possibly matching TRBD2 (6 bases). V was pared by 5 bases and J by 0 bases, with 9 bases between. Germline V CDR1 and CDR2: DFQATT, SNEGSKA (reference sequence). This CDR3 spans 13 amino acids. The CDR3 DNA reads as TGCAGTGCTTTGGACTATAGCACAGATACGCAGTATTTT. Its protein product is CSALDYSTDTQYF.

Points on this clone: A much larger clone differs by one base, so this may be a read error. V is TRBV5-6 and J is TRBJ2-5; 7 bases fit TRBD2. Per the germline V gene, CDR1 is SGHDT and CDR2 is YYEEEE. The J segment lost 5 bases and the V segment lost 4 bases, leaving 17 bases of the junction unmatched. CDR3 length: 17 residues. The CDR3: CASSPRASVIGRETQYF. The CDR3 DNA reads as TGTGCCAGCAGCCCCAGGGCTAGCGTAATCGGGAGGGAGACCCAGTACTTC.

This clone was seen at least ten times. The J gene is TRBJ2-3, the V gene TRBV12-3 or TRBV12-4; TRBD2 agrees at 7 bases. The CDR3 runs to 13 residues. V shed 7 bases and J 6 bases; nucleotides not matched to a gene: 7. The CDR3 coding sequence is TGTGCCAGCATTCGAGGGAGGGCGGATACGCAGTATTTT. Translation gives CASIRGRADTQYF.

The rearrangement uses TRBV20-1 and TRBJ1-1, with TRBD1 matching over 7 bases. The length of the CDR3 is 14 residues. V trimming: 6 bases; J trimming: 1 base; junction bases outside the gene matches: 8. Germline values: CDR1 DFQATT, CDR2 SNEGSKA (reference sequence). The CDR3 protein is CSAHKDRPNTEAFF. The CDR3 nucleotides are TGCAGTGCACATAAGGACAGGCCGAACACTGAAGCTTTCTTT.

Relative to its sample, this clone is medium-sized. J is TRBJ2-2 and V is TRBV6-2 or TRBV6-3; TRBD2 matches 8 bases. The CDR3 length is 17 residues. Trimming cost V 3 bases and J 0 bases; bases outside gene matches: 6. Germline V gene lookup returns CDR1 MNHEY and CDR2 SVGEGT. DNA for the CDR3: TGTGCCAGCAGTTATAAGGTGGGACTAGCGAACACCGGGGAGCTGTTTTTT. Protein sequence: CASSYKVGLANTGELFF.

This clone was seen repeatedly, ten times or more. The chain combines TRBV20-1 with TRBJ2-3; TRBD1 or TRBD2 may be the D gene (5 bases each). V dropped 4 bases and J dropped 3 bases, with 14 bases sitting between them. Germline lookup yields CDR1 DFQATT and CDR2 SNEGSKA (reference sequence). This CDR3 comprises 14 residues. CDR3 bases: TGCAGTGCTACAGAGGGGCAGGGAACAGATACGCAGTATTTT. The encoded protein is CSATEGQGTDTQYF.

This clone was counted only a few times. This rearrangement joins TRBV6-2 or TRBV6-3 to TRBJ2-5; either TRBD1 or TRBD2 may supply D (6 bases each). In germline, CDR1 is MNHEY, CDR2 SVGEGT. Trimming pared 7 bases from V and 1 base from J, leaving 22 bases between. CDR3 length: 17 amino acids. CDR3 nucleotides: TGTGCCAGCAATAACCGGGACTCGGAGGGGGGCCAAGAGACCCAGTACTTC. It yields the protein CASNNRDSEGGQETQYF.

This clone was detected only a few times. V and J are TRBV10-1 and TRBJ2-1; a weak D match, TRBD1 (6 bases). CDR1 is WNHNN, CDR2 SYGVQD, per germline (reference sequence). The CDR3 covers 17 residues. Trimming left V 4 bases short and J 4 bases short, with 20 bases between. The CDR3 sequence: CASSGDTARGVYNEQFF. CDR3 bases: TGCGCCAGCAGTGGGGACACTGCAAGGGGAGTATACAATGAGCAGTTCTTC.

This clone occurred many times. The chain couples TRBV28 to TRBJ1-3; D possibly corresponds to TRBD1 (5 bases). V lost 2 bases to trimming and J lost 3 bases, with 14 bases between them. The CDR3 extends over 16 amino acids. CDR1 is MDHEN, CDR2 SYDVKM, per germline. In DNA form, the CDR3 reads TGTGCCAGCAGTTTAATGGGGGTCGGCGATGGAAACACCATATATTTT. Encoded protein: CASSLMGVGDGNTIYF.

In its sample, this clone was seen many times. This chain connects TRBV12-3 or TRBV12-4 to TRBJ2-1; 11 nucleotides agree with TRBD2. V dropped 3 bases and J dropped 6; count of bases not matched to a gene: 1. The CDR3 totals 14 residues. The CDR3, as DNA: TGTGCCAGCAGTTTGACTAGCGGGACCAATGAGCAGTTCTTC. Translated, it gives CASSLTSGTNEQFF.

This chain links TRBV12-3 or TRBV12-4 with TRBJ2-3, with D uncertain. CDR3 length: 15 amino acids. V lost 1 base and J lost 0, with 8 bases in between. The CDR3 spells CASSLGISSTDTQYF. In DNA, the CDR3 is TGTGCCAGCAGTTTAGGCATCTCTAGCACAGATACGCAGTATTTT.

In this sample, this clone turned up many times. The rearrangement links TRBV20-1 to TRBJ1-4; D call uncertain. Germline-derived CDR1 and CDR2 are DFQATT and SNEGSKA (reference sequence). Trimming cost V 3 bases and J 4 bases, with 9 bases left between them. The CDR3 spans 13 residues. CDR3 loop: CSARDFSNEKLFF. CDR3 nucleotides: TGCAGTGCTAGGGACTTTAGTAATGAAAAACTGTTTTTT.

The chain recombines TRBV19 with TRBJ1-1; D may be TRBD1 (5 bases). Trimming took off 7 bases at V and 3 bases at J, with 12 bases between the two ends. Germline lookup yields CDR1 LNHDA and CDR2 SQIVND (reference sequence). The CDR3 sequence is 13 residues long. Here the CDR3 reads CASIHEGYTEAFF. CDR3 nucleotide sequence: TGTGCCAGTATTCATGAGGGGTACACTGAAGCTTTCTTT.

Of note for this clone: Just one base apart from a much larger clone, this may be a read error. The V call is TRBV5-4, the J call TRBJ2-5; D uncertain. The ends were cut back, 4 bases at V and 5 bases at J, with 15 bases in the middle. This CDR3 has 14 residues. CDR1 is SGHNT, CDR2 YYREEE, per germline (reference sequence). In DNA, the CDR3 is TGTGCCAGCAGCCGGAACCGGTGCTCGGAGACCCAGTACTTC. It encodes CASSRNRCSETQYF.

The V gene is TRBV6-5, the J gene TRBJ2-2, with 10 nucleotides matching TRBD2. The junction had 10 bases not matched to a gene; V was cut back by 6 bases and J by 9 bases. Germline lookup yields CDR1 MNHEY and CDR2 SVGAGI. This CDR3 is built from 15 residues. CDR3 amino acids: CASRYGTSVIWELFF. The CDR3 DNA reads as TGTGCCAGCAGATACGGGACTAGCGTTATCTGGGAGCTGTTTTTT.

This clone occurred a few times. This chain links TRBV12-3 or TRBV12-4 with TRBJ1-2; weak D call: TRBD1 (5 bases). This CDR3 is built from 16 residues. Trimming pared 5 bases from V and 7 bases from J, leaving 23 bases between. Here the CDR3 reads CASSAPHRWHLGGYTF. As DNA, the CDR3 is TGTGCCAGCAGTGCGCCTCACAGGTGGCACTTGGGTGGCTACACCTTC.

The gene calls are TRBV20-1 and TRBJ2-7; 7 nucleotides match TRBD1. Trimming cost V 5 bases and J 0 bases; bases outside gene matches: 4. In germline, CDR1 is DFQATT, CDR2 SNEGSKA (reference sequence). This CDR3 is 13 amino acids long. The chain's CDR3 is CSARRDSSYEQYF. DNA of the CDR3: TGCAGTGCTCGCCGGGACAGCTCCTACGAGCAGTACTTC.

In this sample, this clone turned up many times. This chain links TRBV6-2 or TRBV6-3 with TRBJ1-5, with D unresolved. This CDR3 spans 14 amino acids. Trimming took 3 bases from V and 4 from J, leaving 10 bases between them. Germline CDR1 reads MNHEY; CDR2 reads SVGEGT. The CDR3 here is CASSYNDGNQPQHF. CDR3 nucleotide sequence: TGTGCCAGCAGTTATAATGACGGAAATCAGCCCCAGCATTTT.